The clone carrying this T cell receptor beta chain was found many times. Its specificity is unknown. As to time point: persistent/refractory GD, antithyroid drugs over 5 years with positive TRAb. TCR sequences were obtained from RNA taken from PBMCs. The source of the sample is a study of regulatory T cells in long-lasting Graves disease. Germline V gene data show CDR1 as MDHEN and CDR2 as SYDVKM. V lost 7 bases and J lost 6; bases outside the gene matches: 10. The CDR3 has 17 amino acids. To make TCR beta libraries, researchers used iRepertoire HTBI primers and Arm-PCR of CDR3 regions. TCRdb ran MiXCR on the multiplex PCR reads and lists one entry per CDR3 protein. This sample has roughly 450,000 distinct CDR3 sequences, with around 24% found just once. Study observations and caveats: Thyroid tissue went unexamined; only peripheral blood was analyzed.

The TCR was taken from a female donor with Graves disease. The sequenced sample was peripheral blood mononuclear cells (PBMCs), obtained when the disease was refractory, from a patient treated with antithyroid drugs. The chain couples TRBV28 to TRBJ1-6, with TRBD1 matching over 12 bases. DNA for the CDR3: TGTGCCAGCAACGTCCCGGGACAGGGGGCTGGTAATTCACCCCTCCACTTT. It codes for CASNVPGQGAGNSPLHF.